This T cell receptor beta chain was captured in a study of T cells in Graves' hyperthyroidism and ophthalmopathy. Findings and limits, study-wide: A 13 V-J model separated ophthalmopathy from stable hyperthyroidism. With a median lead of 6.5 months before onset, the model predicted ophthalmopathy. The majority of expanded thyroid clonotypes above 0.001 also appeared in blood.

Regarding this clonotype: Its antigen remains unidentified.

CDR3 length: 14 residues. Germline-derived CDR1 and CDR2 are SGDLS and YYNGEE. With 3 bases removed from V and 5 bases from J, the gap between germline ends came to 14 bases. The CDR3 regions of TCR beta were amplified from RNA transcripts. TCR CDR3 underwent first-round RT-PCR with the HTBI primer set. TCRdb reprocessed the multiplex PCR reads via MiXCR and lists one record per CDR3 protein. This sample yields approximately 640,000 distinct CDR3 sequences, of which about 45% are seen a single time; approximately 7.2% belongs to the top ten. Clinical symptoms, serum thyroxine, TRAb, thyroid ultrasound and orbital computed tomography established diagnosis.

This clonotype originated in an adult man with Graves' disease, either hyperthyroidism or ophthalmopathy (not recorded which). The sequenced sample was peripheral blood or thyroid tissue (not recorded which). The chain carries TRBV9 and TRBJ2-5; TRBD2 is a possible D gene (7 bases). The CDR3 reads CASSEDGGRETQYF. DNA of the CDR3: TGTGCCAGCAGCGAAGACGGGGGGCGGGAGACCCAGTACTTC.